This entry features one T cell receptor (beta chain) sequence. Its antigen is not identified. The data were obtained in a study of cytomegalovirus exposure and HLA in healthy donors. General observations from the study: A reported reduction in N-insertions relative to the approximately 690-donor mean was seen in an Asian-associated ancestry cluster in a later analysis. Analyzed later, association rates of TCRs varied across HLA loci, with DRB1 most and HLA-C fewest. Relative to equally common others, HLA-associated TCR beta chains showed greater clonal expansion in a later analysis.

The PCR had 60 Vbeta and 13 Jbeta primers. Libraries were prepared by immunoSEQ multiplex PCR; TCRdb keeps only in-frame clonotypes and omits some of them. Of about 130,000 clones in the sample, 70% to 85% were seen once. The origin of this receptor is a male donor in good health and CMV-seropositive. Sequences were obtained from PBMCs.

CDR3 residues: CASSPGLAGGLADTQYF. CDR3 in DNA: TGTGCCAGCAGCCCGGGACTAGCGGGGGGGTTGGCAGATACGCAGTATTTT. The genes are TRBV4-2 and TRBJ2-3; 16 positions match TRBD2. The CDR3 spans 17 residues. Germline V gene data show CDR1 as LGHNA and CDR2 as YNFKEQ. The trim removed 4 bases at V and 4 bases at J, leaving 5 bases unmatched.